This TCR beta chain was observed in a study of blood T cell repertoires in COVID-19. Study overall: Both acute and convalescent COVID-19 samples were obtained from the United States, Italy and Spain. T cells, B-cell-depleted T cells, or PBMCs supplied cDNA or gDNA.

Methods used by the authors: Nucleated cell counts were estimated from reference gene primer amplification. TCRdb keeps only in-frame clones here, not all; method: immunoSEQ multiplex PCR. V, J and clone size were drawn from that table, and D and trimming were deduced from the DNA. This sample has hundreds of thousands of clones, with approximately 85% found just once. CDR1 ENHRY and CDR2 SYGVKD come from the germline V gene. Germline trimming cut 4 bases from V and 0 bases from J; bases unmatched to any gene: 6. This CDR3 contains 15 residues. The chain employs TRBV10-3 and TRBJ2-7; TRBD1 aligns across 7 bases. This sequence originates from a woman aged 25-40 years with acute or convalescent COVID-19. The specimen sequenced was peripheral blood. The CDR3 loop reads CAISVGTASSYEQYF. CDR3 in DNA: TGTGCCATCAGTGTAGGGACAGCGAGCTCCTACGAGCAGTACTTC.